Presented here are 8 T cell receptor beta chains from one specimen sequenced in a study of blood T cell repertoires in COVID-19 (TCRdb year 2020). The library was built by means of the immunoSEQ multiplex PCR assay. The table comes from immuneACCESS by way of TCRdb, which keeps in-frame sequences with V and J called. Part of the clones is missing from these tables; in studies checked, under half for an unresolved V gene and the rest for unknown reasons. A total of 250,000 to 350,000 clones appear in this sample, about 85% of them only once. 0.87% of the sample is held by the ten biggest clonotypes. Sequencing was carried out using peripheral blood. The receptors were sampled from a human donor with COVID-19, enrolled during active disease. The donor label of this sample is uncertain.

This clone was recorded only once. The chain carries TRBV5-1 and TRBJ1-1; D is ambiguous. V lost 0 bases and J lost 5, with 11 bases in between. Germline CDR1 and CDR2: SGHRS and YFSETQ. There are 14 residues in the CDR3. The CDR3 sequence is CASSLAGEETEAFF. CDR3 DNA sequence: TGCGCCAGCAGCTTGGCTGGGGAGGAGACTGAAGCTTTCTTT. The full variable domain, rest sourced from reference TRBV5-1 and TRBJ1-1, is KAGVTQTPRYLIKTRGQQVTLSCSPISGHRSVSWYQQTPGQGLQFLFEYFSETQRNKGNFPGRFSGRQFSNSRSEMNVSTLELGDSALYLCASSLAGEETEAFFGQGTRLTVV.

The genes are TRBV14 and TRBJ1-4, with TRBD1 matching 9 bases. Germline CDR1 is SGHDN and CDR2 is FVKESK. This CDR3 is built from 14 residues. V lost 4 bases and J lost 7; bases outside the gene matches: 4. CDR3 in DNA: TGTGCCAGCAGCCGTGGGACAGGGCGTGAAAAACTGTTTTTT. This encodes CASSRGTGREKLFF.

V usage is TRBV5-6 and J usage is TRBJ1-2, with TRBD1 as a possible D gene (5 bases). From germline, CDR1 is SGHDT and CDR2 YYEEEE. The CDR3 is made up of 14 amino acids. V lost 4 bases and J lost 2, with 12 bases in between. CDR3 protein: CASSPPGGNYGYTF. CDR3 in DNA: TGTGCCAGCAGCCCTCCGGGGGGGAACTATGGCTACACCTTC.

This clone was found once. The chain is built from TRBV5-1 and TRBJ2-7, with 7 bases aligning to TRBD1. V lost 0 bases to trimming and J lost 4 bases; unmatched junction nucleotides: 7. The CDR3 sequence is 15 residues long. Germline CDR1 is SGHRS and CDR2 is YFSETQ. CDR3 protein: CASSLGTGEQYEQYF. As DNA, the CDR3 is TGCGCCAGCAGCTTGGGGACAGGAGAACAATACGAGCAGTACTTC.

This rearrangement joins TRBV7-2 to TRBJ2-3, with 9 bases identical to TRBD2. The CDR3 extends over 15 amino acids. The germline V gene has CDR1 SGHTA and CDR2 FQGNSA. After removal of 5 bases from V and 2 bases from J, the junction contained 5 bases not matched to a gene. CDR3 region: CASSQTSGNTDTQYF. The CDR3 bases are TGTGCCAGCAGCCAGACTAGCGGAAACACAGATACGCAGTATTTT.

The genes are TRBV11-2 and TRBJ1-1, with 10 bases identical to TRBD1. Trimming took 0 bases from V and 1 from J; bases not matched to a gene: 14. The germline CDR1 and CDR2 sequences are SGHAT and FQNNGV. The CDR3 is made up of 20 amino acids. CDR3 in DNA: TGTGCCAGCAGCTTAGAAGCAAATTTGGGGCGACAGGGGGCGAACACTGAAGCTTTCTTT. As protein: CASSLEANLGRQGANTEAFF. Combining the CDR3 with reference TRBV11-2 and TRBJ1-1 gives the whole variable domain EAGVAQSPRYKIIEKRQSVAFWCNPISGHATLYWYQQILGQGPKLLIQFQNNGVVDDSQLPKDRFSAERLKGVDSTLKIQPAKLEDSAVYLCASSLEANLGRQGANTEAFFGQGTRLTVV.

Notes on this clone: A much larger clone is a single base away; this may be a read error. This sample includes further DNA sequences coding for the same CDR3. The chain joins TRBV29-1 to TRBJ2-1, with TRBD1 matching over 10 bases. The ends lost 6 bases at V and 4 bases at J; junction bases unmatched: 6. The CDR3 is 14 amino acids. Germline lookup yields CDR1 SQVTM and CDR2 ANQGSEA. CDR3 DNA sequence: TGCAGCGTCGCCGGGACAGGGGTTTACAATGAGCAGTTCTTC. Protein product: CSVAGTGVYNEQFF.

The V and J genes are TRBV18 and TRBJ1-1; 7 nucleotides match TRBD1. V lost 5 bases, J lost 1 base, and 4 bases stayed unmatched. Germline CDR1 KGHSH, CDR2 LQKENI. The CDR3 has 14 amino acids. The CDR3 nucleotides are TGTGCCAGCTCATTGGCAGGGGGGAACACTGAAGCTTTCTTT. Residues: CASSLAGGNTEAFF.